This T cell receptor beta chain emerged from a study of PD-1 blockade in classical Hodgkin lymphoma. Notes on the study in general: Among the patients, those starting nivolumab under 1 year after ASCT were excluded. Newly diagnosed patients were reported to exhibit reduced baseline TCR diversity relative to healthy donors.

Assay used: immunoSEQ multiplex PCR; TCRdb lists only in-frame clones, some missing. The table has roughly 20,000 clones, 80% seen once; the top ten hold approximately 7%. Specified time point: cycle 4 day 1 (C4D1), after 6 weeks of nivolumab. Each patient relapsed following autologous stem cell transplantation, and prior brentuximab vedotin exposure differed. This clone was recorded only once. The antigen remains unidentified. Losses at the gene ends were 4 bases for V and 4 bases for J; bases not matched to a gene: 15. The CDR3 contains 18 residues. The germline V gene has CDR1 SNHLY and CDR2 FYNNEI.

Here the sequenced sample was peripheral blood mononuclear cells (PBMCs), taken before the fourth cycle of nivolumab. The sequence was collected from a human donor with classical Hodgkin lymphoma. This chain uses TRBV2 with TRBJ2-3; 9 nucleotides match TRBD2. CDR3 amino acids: CASSGWLGAGGEADTQYF. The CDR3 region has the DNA TGTGCCAGCAGTGGGTGGTTGGGAGCGGGGGGCGAGGCAGATACGCAGTATTTT.